This TCR beta chain originates from a study of blood T cell repertoires in COVID-19. Overall study context: Collection of acute and convalescent COVID-19 samples took place in the United States, Italy and Spain. PBMCs, B-cell-depleted T cells, or T cells provided the cDNA or gDNA that made up the material.

The V and J ends lost 4 bases and 8 bases respectively, with 14 bases between them. This CDR3 has 14 amino acids. The germline V gene encodes CDR1 LGHDT and CDR2 YNNKEL (reference sequence). Per the original methods: Counts of nucleated cells, estimated from reference gene primer amplification, were obtained. TCRdb's copy holds only in-frame clones and misses some; the assay was immunoSEQ multiplex PCR. For V, J and clone size, that table is used; D and trimming come from the DNA. The sample lists some 120,000 clones, roughly 87% occurring once. This TCR came from a man older than 75 with active or convalescent COVID-19. The gene calls are TRBV3-1 (or the pseudogene TRBV3-2) and TRBJ1-4; D ambiguous. Sequencing was done on a sample of peripheral blood. The CDR3 loop is CASSPLTSGEKLFF. The CDR3, as DNA: TGTGCCAGCAGCCCGCTAACATCGGGGGAAAAACTGTTTTTT.